This T cell receptor (beta chain) was sequenced during a study of blood T cell repertoires in COVID-19. As for this clone: The junction and the germline gene differ at one end; a read error may be behind it.

Some clones are missing from TCRdb's copy, which holds only in-frame ones; the method was immunoSEQ multiplex PCR. The data show 84,000 or so clones, with approximately 88% seen just once and about 5.2% held by the top ten. CDR3 length: 12 amino acids. CDR1 and CDR2 (germline): LNHNV, YYDKDF (reference sequence). The specimen was peripheral blood. The chain employs TRBV15 and TRBJ1-2; a possible D gene is TRBD1 (5 bases). The TCR was taken from a man aged 55 to 69 with acute or convalescent COVID-19. CDR3 nucleotides: TGTGCCACCAGCAGAGACGGACAATGGCGATCCTTC. Translation: CATSRDGQWRSF.